In its sample, the clone carrying this TCR beta chain was seen many times. As yet, its antigen is unknown. This entry is derived from a study of T-cell reconstitution after alpha-beta-depleted transplantation in children. Study results and caveats: High day-60 TCRbeta diversity in some patients came from surviving recipient T cells and thymic progenitors. Counts and diversity of T cells one year after transplant came mostly from newly produced T cells. Roughly two months post-transplant, alpha-beta T cells reportedly originated from several hundred graft clones that had expanded.

The CDR3 is 12 amino acids. The ends were cut back, 8 bases at V and 14 bases at J, with 18 bases in the middle. Germline values: CDR1 MNHNS, CDR2 SASEGT. Unique molecular identifiers were built into the TCRbeta library. Using its own MiXCR run on the PCR reads, TCRdb lists one record per CDR3 protein. The sample contains fewer than 350,000 distinct CDR3 sequences, 10% of which appear only once. The chain links TRBV6-1 to TRBJ1-4, with D possibly TRBD1 on 6 matching bases. The sequencing used PBMCs, collected before TCRalphabeta/CD19-depleted stem cell transplant. This TCR came from a boy under two years old with acute myeloid leukemia, due to receive a stem cell transplant. DNA of the CDR3: TGTGCCAGCGGGGGCCAAATCCAGCGGCTGTTTTTT. Residues: CASGGQIQRLFF.